This is a list of T cell receptor beta chains from one sample in a study of shared clonotypes between healthy human individuals. Produced via immunoSEQ multiplex PCR; TCRdb's table is partial and in-frame only. Of 2,500,000 or so clones in the sample, 85% to 95% were seen once. Specimen: naive CD4+ T cells from PBMCs. The receptors were gathered from a man in his late teens or twenties in good health. Some clones in this sample may be carry-over from other donors' samples. Each CDR3 is given with its conserved first and last residue. A D gene is named only where the DNA matches it firmly. Size is stated for part of the rows, as once, few or many counts, or as a class when the clone is expanded.

d_gene,v_gene,abundance,j_gene,CDR3aa,CDR3nt
TRBD2,TRBV4-1,-,TRBJ2-1,CASSQVPSGLSYNEQFF,TGCGCCAGCAGCCAAGTCCCTAGCGGGCTCTCCTACAATGAGCAGTTCTTC
-,TRBV28,-,TRBJ1-2,CASFPRGRGYTF,TGTGCCAGCTTCCCGCGGGGTCGAGGCTACACCTTC
TRBD2,TRBV7-3,-,TRBJ2-3,CASSLTPPRAGVMPDTQYF,TGTGCCAGCAGCTTAACTCCACCTAGAGCGGGAGTTATGCCAGATACGCAGTATTTT
TRBD2,TRBV11-2,-,TRBJ2-1,CASTKASGSQGEQFF,TGTGCCAGCACAAAGGCTAGCGGGAGCCAGGGTGAGCAGTTCTTC
TRBD2,TRBV13,-,TRBJ2-7,CASSLGLAGGEQYF,TGTGCCAGCAGCTTAGGCCTAGCGGGAGGCGAGCAGTACTTC
TRBD1,TRBV6-1,-,TRBJ1-1,CASSSKGAVEAFF,TGTGCCAGCAGTTCAAAGGGGGCAGTGGAAGCTTTCTTT
-,TRBV5-1,once,TRBJ2-5,CASSLVAEGGETQYF,TGCGCCAGCAGCTTGGTGGCGGAGGGGGGAGAGACCCAGTACTTC
-,TRBV2,once,TRBJ1-2,CASSAEGVAYGYTF,TGTGCCAGCAGTGCCGAAGGGGTGGCCTATGGCTACACCTTC
-,TRBV5-4,-,TRBJ1-2,CASSFMEAANYGYTF,TGTGCCAGCAGCTTCATGGAGGCGGCTAACTATGGCTACACCTTC
-,TRBV6-1,-,TRBJ2-7,CASSEVVSVSSYEQYF,TGTGCCAGCAGTGAAGTAGTCAGCGTTAGCTCCTACGAGCAGTACTTC
-,TRBV5-6,-,TRBJ1-2,CASSRGGTLYGYTF,TGTGCCAGCAGCCGAGGGGGTACGCTCTATGGCTACACCTTC